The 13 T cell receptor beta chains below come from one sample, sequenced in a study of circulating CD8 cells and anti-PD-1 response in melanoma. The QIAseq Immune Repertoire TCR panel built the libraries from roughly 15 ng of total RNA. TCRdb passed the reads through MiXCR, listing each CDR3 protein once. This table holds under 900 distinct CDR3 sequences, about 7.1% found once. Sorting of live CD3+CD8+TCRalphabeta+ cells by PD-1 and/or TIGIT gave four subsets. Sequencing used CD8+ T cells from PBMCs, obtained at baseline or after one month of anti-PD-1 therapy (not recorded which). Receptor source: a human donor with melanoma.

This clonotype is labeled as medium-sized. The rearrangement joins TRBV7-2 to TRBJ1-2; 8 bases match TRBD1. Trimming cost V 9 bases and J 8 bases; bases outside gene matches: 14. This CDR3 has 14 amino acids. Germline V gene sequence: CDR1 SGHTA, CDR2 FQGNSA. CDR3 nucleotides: TGTGCCAGTTTCGCACCGGACAGGGTATACGGCTACACCTTC. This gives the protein CASFAPDRVYGYTF. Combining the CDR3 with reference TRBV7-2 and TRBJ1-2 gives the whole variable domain GAGVSQSPSNKVTEKGKDVELRCDPISGHTALYWYRQSLGQGLEFLIYFQGNSAPDKSGLPSDRFSAERTGGSVSTLTIQRTQQEDSAVYLCASFAPDRVYGYTFGSGTRLTVV.

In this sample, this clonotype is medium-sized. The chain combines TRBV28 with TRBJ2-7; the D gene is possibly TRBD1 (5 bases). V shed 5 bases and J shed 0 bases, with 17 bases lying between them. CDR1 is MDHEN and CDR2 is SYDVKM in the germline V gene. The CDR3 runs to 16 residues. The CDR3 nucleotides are TGTGCCAGCAGTCCCCCGTCAGGGCCCCTCTCCTACGAGCAGTACTTC. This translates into CASSPPSGPLSYEQYF.

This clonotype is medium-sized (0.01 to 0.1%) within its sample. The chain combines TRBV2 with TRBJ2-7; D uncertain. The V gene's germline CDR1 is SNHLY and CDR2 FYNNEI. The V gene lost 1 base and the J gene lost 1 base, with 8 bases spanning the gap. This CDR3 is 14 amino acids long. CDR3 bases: TGTGCCAGCAGTGAAGTTGGGTTTTCCTACGAGCAGTACTTC. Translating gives CASSEVGFSYEQYF.

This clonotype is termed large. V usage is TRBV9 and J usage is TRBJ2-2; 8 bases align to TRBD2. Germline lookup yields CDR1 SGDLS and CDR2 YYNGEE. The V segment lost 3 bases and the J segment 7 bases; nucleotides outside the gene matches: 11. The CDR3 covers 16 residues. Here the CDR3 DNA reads TGTGCCAGCAGCGCCCTGGGACTAGTCATAGGCGGGGAGCTGTTTTTT. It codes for CASSALGLVIGGELFF.

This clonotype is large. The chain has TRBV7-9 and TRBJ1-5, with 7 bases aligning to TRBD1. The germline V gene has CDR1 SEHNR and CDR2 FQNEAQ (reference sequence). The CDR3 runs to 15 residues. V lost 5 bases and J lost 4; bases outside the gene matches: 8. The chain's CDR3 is CASSQTGVPNQPQHF. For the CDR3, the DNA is TGTGCCAGCAGCCAAACAGGGGTGCCTAATCAGCCCCAGCATTTT.

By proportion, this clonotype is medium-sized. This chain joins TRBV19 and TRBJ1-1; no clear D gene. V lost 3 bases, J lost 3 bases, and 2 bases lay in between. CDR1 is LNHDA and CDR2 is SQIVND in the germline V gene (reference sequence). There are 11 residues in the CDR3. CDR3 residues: CASSMDTEAFF. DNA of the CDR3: TGTGCCAGTAGTATGGACACTGAAGCTTTCTTT. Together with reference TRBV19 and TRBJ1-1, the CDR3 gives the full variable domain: DGGITQSPKYLFRKEGQNVTLSCEQNLNHDAMYWYRQDPGQGLRLIYYSQIVNDFQKGDIAEGYSVSREKKESFPLTVTSAQKNPTAFYLCASSMDTEAFFGQGTRLTVV.

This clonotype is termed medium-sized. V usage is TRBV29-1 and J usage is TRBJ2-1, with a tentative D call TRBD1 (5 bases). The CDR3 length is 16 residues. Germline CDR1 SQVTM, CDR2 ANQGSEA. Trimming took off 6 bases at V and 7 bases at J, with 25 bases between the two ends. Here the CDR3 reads CSVELTDRLVVNEQFF. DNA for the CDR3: TGCAGCGTCGAATTGACAGACCGCCTGGTGGTGAATGAGCAGTTCTTC.

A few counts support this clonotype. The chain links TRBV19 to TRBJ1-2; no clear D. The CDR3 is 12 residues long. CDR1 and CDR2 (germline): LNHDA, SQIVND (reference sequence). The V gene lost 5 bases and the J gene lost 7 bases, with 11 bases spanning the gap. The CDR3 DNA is TGTGCCAGTAGTCAACCCCCCGGTGGCTACACCTTC. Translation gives CASSQPPGGYTF.

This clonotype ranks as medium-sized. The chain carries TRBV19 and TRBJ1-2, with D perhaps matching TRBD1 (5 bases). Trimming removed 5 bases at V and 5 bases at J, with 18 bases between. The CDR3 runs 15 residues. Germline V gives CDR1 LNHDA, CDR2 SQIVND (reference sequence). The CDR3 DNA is TGTGCCAGTAGTCCCACTGTGTCGACAGTATATGGCTACACCTTC. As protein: CASSPTVSTVYGYTF.

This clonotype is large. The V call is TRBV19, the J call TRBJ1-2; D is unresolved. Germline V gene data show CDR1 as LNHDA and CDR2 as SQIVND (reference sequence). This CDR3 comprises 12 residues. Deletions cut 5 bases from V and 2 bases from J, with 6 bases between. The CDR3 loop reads CASSPGNYGYTF. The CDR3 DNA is TGTGCCAGTAGTCCCGGAAACTATGGCTACACCTTC.

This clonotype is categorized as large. The CDR3 bases are TGTGCCAGTAATTCGGGACAACTTAGCAATCAGCCCCAGCATTTT. Translating it yields CASNSGQLSNQPQHF. V gene TRBV19 combines with J gene TRBJ1-5; a weak D match, TRBD1 (6 bases). The CDR3 runs to 15 residues. The V and J ends lost 7 bases and 0 bases respectively, with 13 bases between them. Looked up from germline, CDR1 is LNHDA and CDR2 is SQIVND (reference sequence).

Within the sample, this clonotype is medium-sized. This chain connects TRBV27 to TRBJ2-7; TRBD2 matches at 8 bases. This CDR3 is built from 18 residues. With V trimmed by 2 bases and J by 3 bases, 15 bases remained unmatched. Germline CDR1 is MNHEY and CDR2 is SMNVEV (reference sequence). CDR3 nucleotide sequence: TGTGCCAGCAGTTTACGGGGGGGGCGGATACAGCTGGACTACGAGCAGTACTTC. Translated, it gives CASSLRGGRIQLDYEQYF.

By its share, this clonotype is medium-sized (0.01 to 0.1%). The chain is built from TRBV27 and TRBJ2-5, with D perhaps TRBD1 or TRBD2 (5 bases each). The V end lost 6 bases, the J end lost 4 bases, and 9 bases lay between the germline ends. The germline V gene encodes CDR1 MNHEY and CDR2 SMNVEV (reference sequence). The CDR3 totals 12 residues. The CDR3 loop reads CASSPRGETQYF. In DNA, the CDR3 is TGTGCCAGCAGCCCGAGGGGAGAGACCCAGTACTTC.